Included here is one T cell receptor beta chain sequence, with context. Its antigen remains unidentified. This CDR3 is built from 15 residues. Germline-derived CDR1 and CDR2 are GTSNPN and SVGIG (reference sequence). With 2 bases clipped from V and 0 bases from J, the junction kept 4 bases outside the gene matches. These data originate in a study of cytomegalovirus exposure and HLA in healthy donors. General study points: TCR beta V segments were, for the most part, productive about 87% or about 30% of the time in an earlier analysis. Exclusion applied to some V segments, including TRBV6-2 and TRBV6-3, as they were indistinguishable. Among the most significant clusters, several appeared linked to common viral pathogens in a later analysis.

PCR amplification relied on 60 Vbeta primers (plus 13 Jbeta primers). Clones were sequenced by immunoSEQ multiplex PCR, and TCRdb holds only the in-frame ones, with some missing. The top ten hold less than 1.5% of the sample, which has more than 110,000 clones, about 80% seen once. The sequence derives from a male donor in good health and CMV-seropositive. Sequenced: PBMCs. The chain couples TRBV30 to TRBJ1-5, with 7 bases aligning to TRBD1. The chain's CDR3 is CAWSTGTDSNQPQHF. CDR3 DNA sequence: TGTGCCTGGAGTACCGGGACAGATAGCAATCAGCCCCAGCATTTT.